This T cell receptor beta chain was obtained from a study of spatial heterogeneity in lung cancer. The germline V gene has CDR1 SGHDN and CDR2 FVKESK. The CDR3 sequence is 16 residues long. Trimming removed 1 base at V and 1 base at J, with 11 bases between. Time point meaning: sample taken at primary tumor resection. No cell sorting; template was whole RNA from tumor, lung tissue or PBMC. TCRdb reprocessed the 5' RACE reads via MiXCR and lists one record per CDR3 protein. This sample has tens of thousands of distinct CDR3 sequences, with roughly 8.7% found just once. The input for sequencing was PBMCs, taken at surgery. This sequence was found in a male donor with early-stage non-small cell lung cancer. The chain employs TRBV14 and TRBJ2-4; possibly TRBD1 for D (6 bases). The CDR3 protein is CASSQVSGVAKNIQYF. In DNA form, the CDR3 reads TGTGCCAGCAGCCAAGTTTCAGGGGTTGCCAAAAACATTCAGTACTTC. The variable domain in full, with the rest retrieved from reference TRBV14 and TRBJ2-4, is EAGVTQFPSHSVIEKGQTVTLRCDPISGHDNLYWYRRVMGKEIKFLLHFVKESKQDESGMPNNRFLAERTGGTYSTLKVQPAELEDSGVYFCASSQVSGVAKNIQYFGAGTRLSVL.